This T cell receptor (beta chain) was documented in a study of monozygotic twins with inflammatory bowel disease (dated by TCRdb to between 2018 and 2021). As for the study more broadly: The full study comprised some 30 monozygotic twin pairs: nine German pairs (four IBD-concordant, five IBD-discordant) and 19 IBD-discordant Danish pairs. Within discordant pairs, disease-associated traits were sought mainly by comparing IBD patients with their genetically identical healthy co-twins. Each individual had, on average, about 151 000 unique TCRalpha sequences and 181 000 unique TCRbeta sequences available for analysis.

On this clonotype: There is no known antigen for this receptor.

From each donor, an approximately 2.4 ml peripheral blood sample was drawn into PAXgene tubes and stored at -80 degrees C. Without any T cell sorting, total RNA was extracted from whole blood using the PAXgene blood miRNA kit on an automated QIAcube. Peripheral blood from monozygotic twin pairs, either concordant or discordant for inflammatory bowel disease, underwent deep TCRalpha and TCRbeta repertoire profiling that used unique molecular barcoding. Smoking habits were recorded for all twin pairs, and each individual was classified as a current, former or never smoker. From its cysteine to its phenylalanine, the CDR3 spans 15 amino acids. DNA for this receptor is not on file. CDR1 is given as MNHEY and CDR2 as SVGEGT, both from the germline V gene. Libraries were constructed by 5' RACE. For each TCR library, approximately 3,700 ng of total RNA was used. cDNA was synthesized with SMARTScribe reverse transcriptase in eight separate reactions per sample. Unique molecular identifiers containing a 6-nucleotide sample barcode were introduced through template switching during cDNA synthesis. TCRalpha and TCRbeta cDNA was amplified in two nested PCRs of around 15 and 10 cycles, and bead purification was carried out after each PCR. Before amplification, the cDNA was treated with uracil DNA-glycosylase and purified using the QIAquick PCR purification kit. The second PCR added Illumina TruSeq-compatible adapters along with sample-specific barcodes. TapeStation and Qubit were used to check library quality and concentration, and 5 to 6 ng of each library went into the pool. Pooled libraries were sequenced on an Illumina HiSeq2500 single-index Rapid Run with 2 x 100 bp reads and custom sequencing primers. The authors processed their data as follows. MiGEC version 1.2.6 was used for UMI-based consensus assembly to correct PCR and sequencing errors. V(D)J alignment, clonotype assembly and CDR3 extraction were performed with MiXCR version 2.1.1. Gene usage, clonotype sharing and MAIT/NKT TCR abundance were normalised by analysing the top 1000, 10 000 and 20 000 clonotypes per sample. Diversity was computed as the inverse Simpson index with the vegan R package after downsampling to 27 000 UMIs. Paired Mann-Whitney U tests were applied to discordant twin pairs, and Benjamini-Hochberg correction was used for multiple testing. With the reads reprocessed by TCRdb, a single entry stands for each CDR3 protein sequence and no DNA is reported. The authors' filters were not applied to this entry. The sample's table lists a count of 300,000 to 400,000 distinct CDR3 sequences. The ten largest make up around 2% of the sample.

Points the paper makes about the study in general: Differing immunosuppressive treatments among patients may have added background noise and inter-individual variability to the repertoires. No difference in repertoire similarity was observed between concordant and discordant twins, possibly owing to limited statistical power. TCRbeta repertoire diversity, by inverse Simpson index, was decreased in IBD patients compared with their healthy co-twins. The analysis was unable to tell apart different T cell subtypes. Fewer clonotypes were shared with other individuals by IBD patients than by healthy twins, most markedly in patients showing signs of disease activity. The results gave no support for a single strong signal or clonotype linked to IBD.

This sequence uses TRBV6-2 or TRBV6-3 and TRBJ1-6; with no DNA, the TCRdb D assignment of TRBD1 cannot be verified. The clonotype originates from a human donor with ulcerative colitis or Crohn's disease, or a healthy co-twin of an affected twin (not recorded which). The sequenced material came from blood. The CDR3 has the sequence CASSTGALPNSPLHF.